This TCR beta chain was identified during a study of cytomegalovirus exposure and HLA in healthy donors. As for the study in general: Of some 360 genotyped donors, more than 75% clustered with self-reported Caucasian donors.

Comment on this clone: Its specificity is not known.

Looked up from germline, CDR1 is LNHDA and CDR2 is SQIVND (reference sequence). V was clipped by 5 bases and J by 9 bases; unmatched bases: 8. The CDR3 totals 14 residues. Healthy bone marrow donors formed the donor group. General observations from the study: Later analysis identified some 16,000 TCR beta sequences associated with HLA alleles, using a false discovery rate threshold of 0.05.

The study ran its PCR with 60 Vbeta and 13 Jbeta primers. Profiled with immunoSEQ multiplex PCR; TCRdb holds only in-frame clones, not every one. The data hold more than 150,000 clones, with around 80% observed a single time. This chain joins TRBV19 and TRBJ1-3; 9 nucleotides agree with TRBD1. The TCR sequence derives from a girl aged 2 to 10 in good health and CMV-seropositive. Sequencing was performed on PBMCs. The CDR3 region has the DNA TGTGCCAGTAGTCTGGGACAGGGTGGGAGCACCATATATTTT. Residues: CASSLGQGGSTIYF.